The sequence of this TCR beta chain was determined in a study of T cell repertoires in cytomegalovirus infection. About the study: The authors relied on CMV epitopes, both recently identified HLA-C-restricted and well-studied HLA-B-restricted. It can be stated that public TCR beta signatures indicated CMV infection as well as a matching HLA type. Overall study results and limits: CMV-specific TCR beta clonotypes restricted by HLA-C were the ones dominating the ex vivo response. Identification of carriers of CMV plus the relevant HLA was performed using cumulative public TCR beta family frequency.

From the reads, TCRdb called clonotypes with MiXCR, one entry per CDR3 protein. The repertoire holds about 20,000 distinct CDR3 sequences, with roughly 40% as singletons. This clonotype occurred a few times. As yet, its antigen is unknown. Trimming removed 6 bases at V and 4 bases at J, with 15 bases between. This CDR3 spans 15 amino acids. The TCR comes from a human donor in good health (CMV status not recorded). Some clones in this sample may be carry-over from other donors' samples. The chain combines TRBV12-3 or TRBV12-4 with TRBJ2-2, with a possible D match to TRBD2 (5 bases). This material consisted of CD8+ T cells from cultured PBMCs, taken from culture after CMV antigen stimulation. The CDR3 DNA reads TGTGCCAGCAGGCCTACCGTGCGGGTCACCGGGGAGCTGTTTTTT. Protein: CASRPTVRVTGELFF.